This T cell receptor beta chain was retrieved from a study of vaccination and CD4 T cells after COVID-19. An Oncomine TCR Beta short-read assay was used to sequence the DNA from cultured CD4+ T cells. MiXCR, applied by TCRdb to the PCR reads, yields one record per CDR3 protein. The sample includes around 4,800 distinct CDR3 sequences, roughly 80% of them seen just once. This clonotype was seen once. What it binds is not known. Treatment reported: approximately 9-day PBMC culture with coronavirus spike peptide pools or control peptides (ViraFEST assay). Trimming took 3 bases from V and 7 from J, leaving 6 bases between them. This CDR3 comprises 11 residues.

This receptor was taken from a human donor who had recovered from COVID-19. The chain recombines TRBV12-3 or TRBV12-4 with TRBJ1-2, with D perhaps matching TRBD1 (5 bases). The material sequenced was CD4+ T cells from blood, cultured in vitro. In DNA, the CDR3 is TGTGCCAGCAGTTTCGGGGGTGGCTACACCTTC. Translated, it gives CASSFGGGYTF.